One and the same sample provided the 21 T cell receptor beta chains below, sequenced in a study of beta chain features in type 1 diabetes. Overall study findings and caveats: People with Type 1 diabetes carried modestly yet significantly shorter TCRB CDR3s in all four CD4+ subsets.

Their target antigens are unknown. Sequencing targeted expressed TCRB transcripts, as all isolated RNA had been reverse transcribed. The table came from immunoSEQ multiplex PCR; TCRdb's copy has only in-frame clones and leaves some out. The sample shows 100,000 to 150,000 clones, 9% of them seen only once. Sequences were obtained from central memory CD4+ T cells from blood. These receptors were obtained from a man aged 25-40 years with type 1 diabetes.

The rearrangement links TRBV18 to TRBJ1-6, with D possibly TRBD1 on 5 matching bases. Germline-derived CDR1 and CDR2 are KGHSH and LQKENI. V lost 3 bases and J lost 7, with 7 bases in between. The CDR3 extends over 13 amino acids. In DNA, the CDR3 is TGTGCCAGCTCACCCGACAGAAATTCACCCCTCCACTTT. As protein: CASSPDRNSPLHF.

The sample holds a few counts of this clone. The chain joins TRBV28 to TRBJ2-7; 8 bases fit TRBD1. Germline V gives CDR1 MDHEN, CDR2 SYDVKM. V dropped 8 bases and J dropped 2; count of bases not matched to a gene: 5. The CDR3 spans 13 residues. CDR3 DNA: TGTGCCAGCGAACTGGGACAGGCCTACGAGCAGTACTTC. Protein: CASELGQAYEQYF.

This clone turned up a few times. The chain recombines TRBV18 with TRBJ2-5; TRBD2 matches 11 bases. CDR1 is KGHSH and CDR2 is LQKENI in the germline V gene. This CDR3 is built from 14 residues. Germline trimming cut 2 bases from V and 11 bases from J; bases unmatched to any gene: 7. The CDR3 nucleotides are TGTGCCAGCTCACCAACTAGCGGGGGAGGGGAGCAGTACTTC. As protein: CASSPTSGGGEQYF.

This clone was counted a few times. Different DNA sequences within this sample yield the same CDR3. The gene calls are TRBV25-1 and TRBJ1-2, with D perhaps matching TRBD1 (6 bases). The CDR3 consists of 13 residues. The V gene's germline CDR1 is MGHDK and CDR2 SYGVNS. Trimming took 2 bases from V and 4 from J, leaving 8 bases between them. CDR3 nucleotide sequence: TGTGCCAGCAGTGAAGGGACACGCTATGGCTACACCTTC. Amino acid sequence: CASSEGTRYGYTF.

This clone appeared a few times. The V and J genes are TRBV13 and TRBJ2-1, with D tentatively TRBD2 (6 bases). Trimming cost V 5 bases and J 6 bases, with 8 bases left between them. The CDR3 spans 12 residues. Looked up from germline, CDR1 is PRHDT and CDR2 is FYEKMQ (reference sequence). This CDR3 reads CASSRLGNEQFF. As DNA, the CDR3 is TGTGCCAGCAGCCGACTAGGCAATGAGCAGTTCTTC.

This clone was counted only a few times. This chain uses TRBV11-1 with TRBJ1-6; D possibly corresponds to TRBD1 (5 bases). The CDR3 sequence is 16 residues long. Germline-derived CDR1 and CDR2 are SGHAT and FQDESV (reference sequence). Trimming shortened V by 5 bases and J by 0 bases, and 11 bases separated the two germline ends. Here the CDR3 DNA reads TGTGCCAGCAGCCGACAGACGAGCTCCTATAATTCACCCCTCCACTTT. The encoded protein is CASSRQTSSYNSPLHF.

This clone was detected only a few times. The chain is built from TRBV7-2 and TRBJ2-5, with D hard to call. CDR1 is SGHTA and CDR2 is FQGNSA in the germline V gene. The CDR3 is 13 residues long. Trimming cost V 1 base and J 4 bases, with 7 bases left between them. The CDR3 here is CASSLDRGETQYF. The CDR3 DNA reads TGTGCCAGCAGCTTAGATCGCGGAGAGACCCAGTACTTC.

The chain has TRBV30 and TRBJ2-3, with D perhaps matching TRBD2 (5 bases). Germline V gene sequence: CDR1 GTSNPN, CDR2 SVGIG (reference sequence). The CDR3 extends over 12 amino acids. Trimming took 2 bases from V and 3 from J, leaving 6 bases between them. CDR3 in amino acids: CAWSRTTDTQYF. The CDR3 nucleotides are TGTGCCTGGAGTCGGACTACAGATACGCAGTATTTT.

The chain uses TRBV7-2 and TRBJ2-3; D is ambiguous. From germline, CDR1 is SGHTA and CDR2 FQGNSA. With 2 bases removed from V and 6 bases from J, the gap between germline ends came to 9 bases. The CDR3 contains 13 residues. CDR3 sequence (DNA): TGTGCCAGCAGCTTATCCCGCGAGGATACGCAGTATTTT. Amino acids: CASSLSREDTQYF.

V and J are TRBV5-1 and TRBJ2-5, with 12 bases lining up with TRBD2. Germline V gene sequence: CDR1 SGHRS, CDR2 YFSETQ. The V gene end was trimmed by 0 bases and the J gene end by 2 bases; junction bases not matched to a gene: 5. The CDR3 has 17 amino acids. The CDR3 coding sequence is TGCGCCAGCAGCTTGGCCCTAGCGGGGGGGCGGCAAGAGACCCAGTACTTC. Residues: CASSLALAGGRQETQYF.

The chain joins TRBV19 to TRBJ1-5; D call uncertain. The CDR3 has 14 residues. Germline CDR1 is LNHDA and CDR2 is SQIVND (reference sequence). Trimming took off 0 bases at V and 3 bases at J, with 6 bases between the two ends. The chain's CDR3 is CASSIESLNQPQHF. CDR3 bases: TGTGCCAGTAGTATAGAAAGCCTCAATCAGCCCCAGCATTTT.

The chain links TRBV21-1 to TRBJ1-5; TRBD1 was called by the table and not checked on the DNA. TRBV21-1 is a known pseudogene. The CDR3 length is 14 residues. The CDR3 coding sequence is TGTGCCAGCAGCGCCATGTACAGGGTTCAGCCCCAGCATTTT. Translating gives CASSAMYRVQPQHF.

J is TRBJ1-2 and V is TRBV4-1; the D gene is possibly TRBD1 (6 bases). The CDR3 covers 12 residues. V lost 6 bases, J lost 9 bases, and 14 bases lay in between. Germline values: CDR1 MGHRA, CDR2 YSYEKL. This CDR3 is CASRGGDLRYTF. CDR3 nucleotides: TGCGCCAGCAGAGGGGGGGATCTGCGCTACACCTTC.

Details on this clone: Other nucleotide sequences from this sample produce the same CDR3. This chain links TRBV11-2 with TRBJ2-5; possibly TRBD1 for D (5 bases). CDR3 length: 11 amino acids. The germline CDR1 and CDR2 sequences are SGHAT and FQNNGV. V was shortened by 5 bases and J by 5 bases, with 6 bases between the two germline ends. CDR3 residues: CASSPGETQYF. Here the CDR3 DNA reads TGTGCCAGCAGCCCAGGGGAGACCCAGTACTTC.

This rearrangement joins TRBV7-2 to TRBJ2-1; TRBD2 aligns across 8 bases. Germline-derived CDR1 and CDR2 are SGHTA and FQGNSA. V dropped 1 base and J dropped 8; count of bases not matched to a gene: 13. CDR3 length equals 17 residues. The DNA of the CDR3 is TGTGCCAGCAGCTTAGTGGTTCGGGGGACTAGGAACGATGAGCAGTTCTTC. Translation gives CASSLVVRGTRNDEQFF.

This clone was counted a few times. The genes are TRBV6-4 and TRBJ2-7, with TRBD1 matching 7 bases. The ends lost 5 bases at V and 2 bases at J; junction bases unmatched: 6. The CDR3 covers 14 residues. Germline CDR1 MRHNA, CDR2 SNTAGT. DNA of the CDR3: TGTGCCAGCAGTAGGGGACAGCCAACCTACGAGCAGTACTTC. It yields the protein CASSRGQPTYEQYF.

This chain connects TRBV18 to TRBJ2-6, with 7 bases fitting TRBD2. Germline V CDR1 and CDR2: KGHSH, LQKENI. This CDR3 has 16 amino acids. Trimming removed 3 bases from V and 0 bases from J; junction bases left unmatched: 2. The CDR3 DNA reads TGTGCCAGCTCACCCAGGGACTACTCTGGGGCCAACGTCCTGACTTTC. Translating it yields CASSPRDYSGANVLTF.

Only a few counts were recorded for this clone. CDR3 sequence reads: CASSLTGSSGNTIYF. As DNA, the CDR3 is TGTGCCAGCAGCCTTACAGGATCCTCTGGAAACACCATATATTTT. The chain recombines TRBV5-4 with TRBJ1-3; TRBD1 is a possible D gene (5 bases). CDR3 length: 15 residues. V lost 4 bases and J lost 0, with 11 bases in between. CDR1 is SGHNT and CDR2 is YYREEE in the germline V gene (reference sequence).

This clone was picked up a small number of times. The CDR3 coding sequence is TGTGCCAGCAGTGCCCGGTCGGACACCTACGAGCAGTACTTC. Translation: CASSARSDTYEQYF. The chain employs TRBV2 and TRBJ2-7; D might be TRBD1 (5 bases). Germline CDR1 is SNHLY and CDR2 is FYNNEI. This CDR3 has 14 amino acids. Trimming stripped 4 bases from V and 2 bases from J, with 12 bases between.

This clone has just a few counts. The genes are TRBV14 and TRBJ2-1; 10 nucleotides match TRBD1. The CDR3 contains 15 residues. CDR1 SGHDN and CDR2 FVKESK come from the germline V gene. The J segment lost 8 bases and the V segment lost 2 bases, leaving 6 bases of the junction unmatched. CDR3 loop: CASSQLGQGGDEQFF. CDR3 sequence (DNA): TGTGCCAGCAGCCAACTAGGACAGGGGGGGGATGAGCAGTTCTTC.

The chain employs TRBV18 and TRBJ1-3, with 10 bases identical to TRBD1. The CDR3 is 15 amino acids. V was clipped by 5 bases and J by 5 bases; unmatched bases: 6. CDR1 KGHSH and CDR2 LQKENI come from the germline V gene. The CDR3 loop reads CASSLSDRGRNTIYF. CDR3 DNA: TGTGCCAGCTCATTGTCGGACAGGGGGAGAAACACCATATATTTT.